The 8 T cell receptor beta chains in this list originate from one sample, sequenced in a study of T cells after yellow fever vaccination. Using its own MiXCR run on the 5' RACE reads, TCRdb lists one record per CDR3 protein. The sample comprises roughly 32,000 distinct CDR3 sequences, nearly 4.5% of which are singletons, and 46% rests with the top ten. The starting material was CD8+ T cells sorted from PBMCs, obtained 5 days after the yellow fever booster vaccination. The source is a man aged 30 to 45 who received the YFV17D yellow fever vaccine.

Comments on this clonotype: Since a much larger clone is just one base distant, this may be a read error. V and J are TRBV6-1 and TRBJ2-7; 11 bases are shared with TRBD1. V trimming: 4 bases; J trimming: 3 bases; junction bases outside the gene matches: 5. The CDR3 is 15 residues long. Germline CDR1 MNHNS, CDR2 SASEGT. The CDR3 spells CASSAGTGGFYEQYF. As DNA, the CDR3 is TGTGCCAGCAGTGCTGGGACAGGGGGTTTCTACGAGCAGTACTTC.

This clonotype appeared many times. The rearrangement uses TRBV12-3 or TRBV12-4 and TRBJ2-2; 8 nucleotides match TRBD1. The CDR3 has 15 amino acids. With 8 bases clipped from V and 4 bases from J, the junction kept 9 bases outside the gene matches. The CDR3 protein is CASPNDRGGTGELFF. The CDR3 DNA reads TGTGCCAGCCCAAACGACAGGGGCGGCACCGGGGAGCTGTTTTTT.

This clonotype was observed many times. The CDR3 bases are TGCAGCGTTGAAGACGGACTAGCGGGAGCGGGGGAGCAGTTCTTC. Protein sequence: CSVEDGLAGAGEQFF. This chain joins TRBV29-1 and TRBJ2-1; TRBD2 matches at 13 bases. V shed 0 bases, J shed 10 bases, and the junction held 6 bases outside the gene matches. The CDR3 contains 15 residues. From germline, CDR1 is SQVTM and CDR2 ANQGSEA.

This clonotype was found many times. The CDR3 reads CASSYTGTLNSPLHF. The CDR3 nucleotides are TGTGCCAGCAGTTACACCGGGACACTCAATTCACCCCTCCACTTT. This chain links TRBV7-9 with TRBJ1-6; TRBD1 is a possible D gene (6 bases). Trimming removed 6 bases from V and 7 bases from J, with 16 bases in between. The germline gives CDR1 SEHNR, CDR2 FQNEAQ (reference sequence). The CDR3 length is 15 residues.

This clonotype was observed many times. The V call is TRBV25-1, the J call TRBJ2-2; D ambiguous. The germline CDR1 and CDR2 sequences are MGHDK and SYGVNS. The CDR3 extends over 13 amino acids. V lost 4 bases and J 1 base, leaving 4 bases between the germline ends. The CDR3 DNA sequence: TGTGCCAGCAGTGCGTTGAACACCGGGGAGCTGTTTTTT. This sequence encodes CASSALNTGELFF.

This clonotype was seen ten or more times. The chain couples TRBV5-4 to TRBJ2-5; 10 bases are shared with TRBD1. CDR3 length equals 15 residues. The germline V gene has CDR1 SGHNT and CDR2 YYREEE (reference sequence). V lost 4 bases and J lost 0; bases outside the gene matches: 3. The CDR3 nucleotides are TGTGCCAGCAGCGCGGGACAGGGGTACCAAGAGACCCAGTACTTC. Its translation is CASSAGQGYQETQYF.

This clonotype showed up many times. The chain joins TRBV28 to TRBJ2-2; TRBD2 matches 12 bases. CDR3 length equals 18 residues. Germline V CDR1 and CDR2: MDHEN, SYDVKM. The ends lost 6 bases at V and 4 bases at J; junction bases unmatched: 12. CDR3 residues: CASRETSGRIEGTGELFF. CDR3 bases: TGTGCCAGCAGAGAGACTAGCGGGAGAATAGAAGGCACCGGGGAGCTGTTTTTT.

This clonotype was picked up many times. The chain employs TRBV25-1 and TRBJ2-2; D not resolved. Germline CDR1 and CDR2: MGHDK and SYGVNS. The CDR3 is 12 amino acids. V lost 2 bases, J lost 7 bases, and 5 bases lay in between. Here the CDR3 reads CASSEGNGELFF. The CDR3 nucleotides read TGTGCCAGCAGTGAAGGGAACGGGGAGCTGTTTTTT. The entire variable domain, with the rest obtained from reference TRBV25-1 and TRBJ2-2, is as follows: EADIYQTPRYLVIGTGKKITLECSQTMGHDKMYWYQQDPGMELHLIHYSYGVNSTEKGDLSSESTVSRIRTEHFPLTLESARPSHTSQYLCASSEGNGELFFGEGSRLTVL.